Detailed here is one T cell receptor beta chain. The sample originates from a study of CD8 T cells in Susac syndrome. Overall study context: Patients with Susac syndrome were therapy-naive, on corticosteroids, or on intravenous immunoglobulin alone at the time that blood was drawn.

The germline V gene encodes CDR1 MNHEY and CDR2 SVGEGT. This CDR3 has 13 amino acids. The V and J ends lost 2 bases and 1 base respectively, with 5 bases between them. Random hexamers were used to reverse transcribe an amount of about 0.45 to 1 ug RNA. TCRdb called the immunoSEQ multiplex PCR reads again in MiXCR, with one record for every CDR3 protein. The sample lists 150,000 or so distinct CDR3 sequences; around 95% were seen once. The authors sequenced TCR beta from blood CD8+ and CD4+ T cells. Recently defined diagnostic criteria classed the Susac syndrome patients as definite or probable. Sequencing was performed on CD4+ T cells from PBMCs. The receptor's source is a human donor with Susac syndrome. The genes are TRBV6-2 or TRBV6-3 and TRBJ1-1; no clear D gene. CDR3: CASSYLQNTEAFF. DNA of the CDR3: TGTGCCAGCAGTTACCTACAGAACACTGAAGCTTTCTTT.